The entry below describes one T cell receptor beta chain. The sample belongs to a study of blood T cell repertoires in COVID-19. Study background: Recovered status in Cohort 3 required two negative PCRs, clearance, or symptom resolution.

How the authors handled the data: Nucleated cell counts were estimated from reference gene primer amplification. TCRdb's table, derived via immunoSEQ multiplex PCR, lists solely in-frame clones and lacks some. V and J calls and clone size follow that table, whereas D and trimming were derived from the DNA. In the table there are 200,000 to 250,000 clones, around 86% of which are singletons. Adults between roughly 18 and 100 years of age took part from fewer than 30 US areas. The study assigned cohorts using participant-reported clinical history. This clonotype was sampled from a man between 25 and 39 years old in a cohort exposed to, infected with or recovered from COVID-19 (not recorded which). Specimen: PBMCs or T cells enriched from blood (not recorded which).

The CDR3 sequence: CASSVNFGGPYEQYF. The CDR3 coding sequence is TGTGCCAGCAGCGTAAACTTTGGCGGCCCCTACGAGCAGTACTTC. The gene calls are TRBV9 and TRBJ2-7; D is ambiguous. CDR1 SGDLS and CDR2 YYNGEE come from the germline V gene. V was shortened by 1 base and J by 2 bases, with 13 bases between the two germline ends. The CDR3 consists of 15 residues.